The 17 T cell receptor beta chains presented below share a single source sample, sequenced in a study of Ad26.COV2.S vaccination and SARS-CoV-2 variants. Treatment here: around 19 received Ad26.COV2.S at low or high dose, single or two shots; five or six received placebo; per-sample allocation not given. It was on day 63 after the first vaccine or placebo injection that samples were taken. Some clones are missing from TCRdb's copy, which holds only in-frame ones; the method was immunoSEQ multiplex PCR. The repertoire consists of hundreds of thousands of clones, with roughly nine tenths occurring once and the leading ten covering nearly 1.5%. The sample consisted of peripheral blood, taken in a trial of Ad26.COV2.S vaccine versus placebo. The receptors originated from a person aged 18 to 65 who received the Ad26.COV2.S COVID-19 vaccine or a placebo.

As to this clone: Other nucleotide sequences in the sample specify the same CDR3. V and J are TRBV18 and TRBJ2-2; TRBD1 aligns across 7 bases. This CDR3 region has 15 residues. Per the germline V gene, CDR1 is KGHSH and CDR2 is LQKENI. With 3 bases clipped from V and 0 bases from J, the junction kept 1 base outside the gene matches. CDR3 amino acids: CASSPGTANTGELFF. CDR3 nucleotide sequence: TGTGCCAGCTCACCCGGGACAGCGAACACCGGGGAGCTGTTTTTT.

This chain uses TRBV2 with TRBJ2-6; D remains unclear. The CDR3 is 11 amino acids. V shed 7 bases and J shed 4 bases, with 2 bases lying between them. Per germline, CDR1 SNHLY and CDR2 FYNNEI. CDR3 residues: CASKGANVLTF. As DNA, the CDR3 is TGTGCCAGCAAAGGGGCCAACGTCCTGACTTTC.

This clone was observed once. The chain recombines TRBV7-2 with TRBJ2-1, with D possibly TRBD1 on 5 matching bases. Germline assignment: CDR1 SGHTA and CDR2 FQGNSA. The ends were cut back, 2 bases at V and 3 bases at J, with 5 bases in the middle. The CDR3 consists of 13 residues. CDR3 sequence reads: CASSLQGYNEQFF. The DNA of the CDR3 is TGTGCCAGCAGCTTACAGGGCTACAATGAGCAGTTCTTC.

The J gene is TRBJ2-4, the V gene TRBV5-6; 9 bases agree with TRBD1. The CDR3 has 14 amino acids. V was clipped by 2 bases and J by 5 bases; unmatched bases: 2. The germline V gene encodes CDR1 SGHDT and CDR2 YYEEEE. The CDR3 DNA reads TGTGCCAGCAGCTTTTGGGACAGGGAAAACATTCAGTACTTC. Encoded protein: CASSFWDRENIQYF.

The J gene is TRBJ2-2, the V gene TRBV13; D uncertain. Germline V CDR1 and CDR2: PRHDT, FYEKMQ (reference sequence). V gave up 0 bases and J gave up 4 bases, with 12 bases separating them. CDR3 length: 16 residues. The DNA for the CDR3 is TGTGCCAGCAGCTTAGGGGGGTGGAGTACCACCGGGGAGCTGTTTTTT. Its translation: CASSLGGWSTTGELFF.

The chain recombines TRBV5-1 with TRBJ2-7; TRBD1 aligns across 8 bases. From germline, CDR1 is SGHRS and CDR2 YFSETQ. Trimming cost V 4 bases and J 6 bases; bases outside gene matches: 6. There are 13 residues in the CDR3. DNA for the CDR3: TGCGCCAGCAGCGGACAGGGTTATGGCGAGCAGTACTTC. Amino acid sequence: CASSGQGYGEQYF.

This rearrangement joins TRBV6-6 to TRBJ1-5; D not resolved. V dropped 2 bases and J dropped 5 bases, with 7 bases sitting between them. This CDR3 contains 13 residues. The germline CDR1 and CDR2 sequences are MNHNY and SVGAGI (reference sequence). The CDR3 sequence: CASSYSRDQPQHF. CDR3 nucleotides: TGTGCCAGCAGTTACAGCCGCGATCAGCCCCAGCATTTT.

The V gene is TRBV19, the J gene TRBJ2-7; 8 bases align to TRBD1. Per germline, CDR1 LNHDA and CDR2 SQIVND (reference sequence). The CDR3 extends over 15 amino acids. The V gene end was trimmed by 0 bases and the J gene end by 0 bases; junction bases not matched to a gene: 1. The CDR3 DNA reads TGTGCCAGTAGTATAGACCAGGGGGCCTCCTACGAGCAGTACTTC. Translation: CASSIDQGASYEQYF.

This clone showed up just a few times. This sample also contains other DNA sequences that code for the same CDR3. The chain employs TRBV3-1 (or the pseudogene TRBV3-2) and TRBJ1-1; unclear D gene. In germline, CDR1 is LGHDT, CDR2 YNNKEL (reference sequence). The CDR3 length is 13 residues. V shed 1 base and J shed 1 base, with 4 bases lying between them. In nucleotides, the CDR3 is TGTGCCAGCAGCCAAGCCACGAACACTGAAGCTTTCTTT. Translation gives CASSQATNTEAFF.

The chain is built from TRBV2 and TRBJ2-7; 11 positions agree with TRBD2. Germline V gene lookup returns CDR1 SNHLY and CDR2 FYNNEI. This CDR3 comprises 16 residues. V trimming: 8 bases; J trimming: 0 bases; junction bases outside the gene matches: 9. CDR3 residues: CASSTSGGRSSYEQYF. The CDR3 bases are TGTGCCAGCTCAACTAGCGGGGGCAGGAGCTCCTACGAGCAGTACTTC.

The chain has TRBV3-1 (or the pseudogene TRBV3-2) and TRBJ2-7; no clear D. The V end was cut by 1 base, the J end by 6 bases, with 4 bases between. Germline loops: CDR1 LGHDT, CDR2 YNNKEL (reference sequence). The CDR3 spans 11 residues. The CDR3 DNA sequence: TGTGCCAGCAGCCAAGCGATCGAGCAGTACTTC. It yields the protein CASSQAIEQYF.

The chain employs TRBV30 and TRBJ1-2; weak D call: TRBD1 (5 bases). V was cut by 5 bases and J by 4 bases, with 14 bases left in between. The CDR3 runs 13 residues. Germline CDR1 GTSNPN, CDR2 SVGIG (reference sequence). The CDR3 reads CAWGGTGAYGYTF. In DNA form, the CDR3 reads TGTGCCTGGGGGGGTACGGGAGCCTATGGCTACACCTTC.

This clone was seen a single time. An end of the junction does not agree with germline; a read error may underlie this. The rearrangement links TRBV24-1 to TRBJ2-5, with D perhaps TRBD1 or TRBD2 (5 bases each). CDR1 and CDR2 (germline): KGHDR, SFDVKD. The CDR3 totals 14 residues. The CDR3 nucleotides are TGTGCCACCAGTGACTCGGGGCGCAAAGAGAACCAGTACTTC. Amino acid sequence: CATSDSGRKENQYF.

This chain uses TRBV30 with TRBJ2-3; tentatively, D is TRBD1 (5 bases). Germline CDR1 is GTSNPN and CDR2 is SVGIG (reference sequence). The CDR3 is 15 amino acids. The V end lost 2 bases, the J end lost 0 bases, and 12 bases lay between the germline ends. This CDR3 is CAWSRRGVSTDTQYF. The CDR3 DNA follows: TGTGCCTGGAGTCGAAGGGGCGTGAGCACAGATACGCAGTATTTT.

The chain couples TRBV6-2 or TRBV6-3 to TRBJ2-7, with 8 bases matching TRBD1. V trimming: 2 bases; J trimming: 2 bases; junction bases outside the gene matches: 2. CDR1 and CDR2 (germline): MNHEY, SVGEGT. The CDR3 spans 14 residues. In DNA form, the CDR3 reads TGTGCCAGCAGTTACGGGACAGGAACCTACGAGCAGTACTTC. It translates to CASSYGTGTYEQYF.

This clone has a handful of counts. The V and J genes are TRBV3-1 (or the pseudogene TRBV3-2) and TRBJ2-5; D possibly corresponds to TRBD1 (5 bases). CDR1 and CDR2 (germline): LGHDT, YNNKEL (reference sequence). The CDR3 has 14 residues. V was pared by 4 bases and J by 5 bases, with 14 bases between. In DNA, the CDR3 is TGTGCCAGCAGCCCCGGCAAGGGGCGGGAGACCCAGTACTTC. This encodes CASSPGKGRETQYF.

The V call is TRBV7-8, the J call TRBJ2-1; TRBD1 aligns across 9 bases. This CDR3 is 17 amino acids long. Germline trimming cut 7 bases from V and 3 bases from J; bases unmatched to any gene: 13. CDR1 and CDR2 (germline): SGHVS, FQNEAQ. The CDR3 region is CASTPIGGTGSYNEQFF. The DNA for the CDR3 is TGTGCCAGCACCCCAATTGGTGGGACAGGGAGCTACAATGAGCAGTTCTTC.